These T cell receptor beta chains were read from a single sample in a study of T cell repertoires in cytomegalovirus infection. The antigens of these receptors remain unknown. Each CDR3 protein gets one entry after TCRdb re-called the reads with MiXCR. The sample has about 830,000 distinct CDR3 sequences, approximately 32% seen once. The sequencing here drew on cultured CD8+ T cells from PBMCs, taken from culture after CMV antigen stimulation. All receptors derive from a human donor in good health (CMV status not recorded). Some clones in this sample may be carry-over from other donors' samples. Both conserved end residues are part of each CDR3. D genes are given only for firm matches. Clone size appears in some rows only: once, few, many, or a class for an expanded clone.

abundance: -; j_gene: TRBJ1-4; len: 16; v_gene: TRBV7-2; d_gene: -; CDR3aa: CASSLATAATNEKLYF; CDR3nt: TGTGCCAGCAGCTTAGCGACCGCTGCAACTAATGAAAAACTGTATTTT
abundance: -; j_gene: TRBJ2-1; len: 14; v_gene: TRBV6-5; d_gene: -; CDR3aa: CASSYSGYSNEQFF; CDR3nt: TGTGCCAGCAGTTACTCCGGGTATAGCAATGAGCAGTTCTTC
abundance: -; j_gene: TRBJ1-2; len: 16; v_gene: TRBV10-3; d_gene: TRBD1; CDR3aa: CAISATGAEANYGYTF; CDR3nt: TGTGCCATCAGTGCGACAGGGGCAGAAGCTAACTATGGCTACACCTTC
abundance: -; j_gene: TRBJ2-1; len: 12; v_gene: TRBV24-1; d_gene: -; CDR3aa: CATSSSDSQQFF; CDR3nt: TGTGCCACCAGTTCGAGCGACAGCCAGCAGTTCTTC
abundance: many; j_gene: TRBJ2-3; len: 15; v_gene: TRBV7-2; d_gene: TRBD2; CDR3aa: CASSFIAGGTDTQYF; CDR3nt: TGTGCCAGCAGCTTCATAGCGGGGGGCACAGATACGCAGTATTTT
abundance: -; j_gene: TRBJ2-5; len: 13; v_gene: TRBV2; d_gene: TRBD2; CDR3aa: CASSGAGEETQYF; CDR3nt: TGTGCCAGCAGTGGAGCGGGGGAAGAGACCCAGTACTTC
abundance: -; j_gene: TRBJ1-2; len: 15; v_gene: TRBV20-1; d_gene: -; CDR3aa: CSARDKSSGNYGYTF; CDR3nt: TGCAGTGCTAGAGATAAATCTTCCGGGAACTATGGCTACACCTTC
abundance: -; j_gene: TRBJ2-1; len: 17; v_gene: TRBV7-8; d_gene: TRBD1; CDR3aa: CVSSLGTDRGPQNEQFF; CDR3nt: TGTGTCAGCAGCTTAGGTACTGACAGGGGGCCTCAGAATGAGCAGTTCTTC
abundance: -; j_gene: TRBJ2-5; len: 15; v_gene: TRBV5-5; d_gene: -; CDR3aa: CASSLGGVGRETQYF; CDR3nt: TGTGCCAGCAGCTTGGGGGGCGTAGGGCGTGAGACCCAGTACTTC
abundance: few; j_gene: TRBJ2-3; len: 15; v_gene: TRBV7-2; d_gene: -; CDR3aa: CASSQGGGYTDTQYF; CDR3nt: TGTGCCAGCAGCCAGGGGGGAGGGTACACAGATACGCAGTATTTT